These 3 T cell receptor beta chains were all obtained from the same sample, sequenced in a study of blood T cell repertoires in COVID-19. Profiling relied on immunoSEQ multiplex PCR, and the TCRdb table lists in-frame clones only, not all of them. The data show 250,000 or so clones, 80% to 90% seen once. What was sequenced was PBMCs or T cells enriched from blood (not recorded which). The receptor source for this set is a woman aged 50 to 65 who had recovered from COVID-19.

The chain carries TRBV27 and TRBJ1-1; tentatively, D is TRBD1 (6 bases). The V end was cut by 5 bases, the J end by 0 bases, with 10 bases between. This CDR3 is built from 14 residues. Germline assignment: CDR1 MNHEY and CDR2 SMNVEV (reference sequence). CDR3 loop: CASSPGQLNTEAFF. The CDR3 DNA reads as TGTGCCAGCAGTCCTGGACAGTTGAACACTGAAGCTTTCTTT.

CDR3 residues: CASGGRYGYTF. In nucleotides, the CDR3 is TGTGCCTCGGGAGGAAGATATGGCTACACCTTC. The chain recombines TRBV28 with TRBJ1-2; no firm D call. Trimming shortened V by 11 bases and J by 5 bases, and 12 bases separated the two germline ends. Looked up from germline, CDR1 is MDHEN and CDR2 is SYDVKM. This CDR3 comprises 11 residues.

This chain connects TRBV11-2 to TRBJ2-7; 7 bases are a match to TRBD1. CDR3 length: 13 residues. The J segment lost 6 bases and the V segment lost 4 bases, leaving 6 bases of the junction unmatched. CDR1 is SGHAT, CDR2 FQNNGV, per germline. In nucleotides, the CDR3 is TGTGCCAGCAGCTCGAACAGGGGATCCGAGCAGTACTTC. It codes for CASSSNRGSEQYF.